This TCR beta chain is from a study of blood T cell repertoires in COVID-19. Study background: Samples representing acute and convalescent COVID-19 were sourced from the United States, Italy and Spain.

The germline CDR1 and CDR2 sequences are MNHEY and SVGAGI. CDR3 size: 13 residues. V was cut by 8 bases and J by 2 bases, with 13 bases left in between. Here immunoSEQ multiplex PCR was the method, and the copy in TCRdb shows in-frame clones only, minus some. The data show about 210,000 clones, with around 88% seen just once and less than 3.5% held by the top ten. The chain employs TRBV6-5 and TRBJ2-7; a weak D match, TRBD1 (5 bases). The receptor was derived from a man in his fifties or sixties with active or convalescent COVID-19. The sample consisted of peripheral blood. CDR3 region: CASAQGRTYEQYF. The CDR3 coding sequence is TGTGCCAGCGCGCAGGGTAGAACCTACGAGCAGTACTTC.